Listed below are T cell receptor beta chains from one sample, sequenced in a study of coeliac disease. The repertoire was sequenced with immunoSEQ multiplex PCR; TCRdb's copy has only in-frame clones and lacks some. The sample yields over 2,000 clones, about 61% seen once. Sequenced: lamina propria lymphocytes from the gut. These TCRs come from a woman aged 25 to 45 with active celiac disease. Both conserved end residues are part of each CDR3. The D gene is left open where the match is weak. Rows give clone size only sometimes, using once, few, many, or a class for an expanded clone.

d_call: TRBD2
v_call: TRBV2
clone_size: once
j_call: TRBJ2-7
cdr3_nt: TGTGCCAGCAGCCCTAGCGGGCTCTTCTACGAGCAGTACTTC
cdr3_aa: CASSPSGLFYEQYF

d_call: .
v_call: TRBV6-6
clone_size: .
j_call: TRBJ1-1
cdr3_nt: TGTGCCAGCAGTTATCCCGGGGGATCTCCCGAAGCTTTCTTT
cdr3_aa: CASSYPGGSPEAFF

d_call: .
v_call: TRBV5-5
clone_size: .
j_call: TRBJ1-3
cdr3_nt: TGTGCCAGCAGCTACCCGGGGGGTGCCTCAAACACCATATATTTT
cdr3_aa: CASSYPGGASNTIYF

d_call: TRBD2
v_call: TRBV7-8
clone_size: few
j_call: TRBJ2-7
cdr3_nt: TGTGCCAGCAGCCGTAACTGGGGACTAGCGGGAGTACCTATCTCCTACGAGCAGTACTTC
cdr3_aa: CASSRNWGLAGVPISYEQYF

d_call: TRBD1
v_call: TRBV5-6
clone_size: large
j_call: TRBJ1-2
cdr3_nt: TGTGCCAGCAGCTGGGACAGGCAAATTAACTATGGCTACACCTTC
cdr3_aa: CASSWDRQINYGYTF

d_call: TRBD2
v_call: TRBV19
clone_size: few
j_call: TRBJ2-1
cdr3_nt: TGTGCCAGTAGTATAGGGGGGGAGCGGGGGGCGGACGGGGGCAATGAGCAGTTCTTC
cdr3_aa: CASSIGGERGADGGNEQFF

d_call: .
v_call: TRBV5-5
clone_size: .
j_call: TRBJ1-3
cdr3_nt: TGTGCCAGCAGCTTGGATCCGGGAACCTCTGGAAACACCATATATTTT
cdr3_aa: CASSLDPGTSGNTIYF

d_call: .
v_call: TRBV5-1
clone_size: .
j_call: TRBJ2-7
cdr3_nt: TGCGCCAGCAGCCCTGAACAACATTACTACGAGCAGTACTTC
cdr3_aa: CASSPEQHYYEQYF

d_call: .
v_call: TRBV19
clone_size: once
j_call: TRBJ1-1
cdr3_nt: TGTGCCAGTAGTATAAGGCCAGGTACTACTAGGGACACTGAAGCTTTCTTT
cdr3_aa: CASSIRPGTTRDTEAFF

d_call: .
v_call: TRBV6-5
clone_size: .
j_call: TRBJ1-1
cdr3_nt: TGTGCCAGCAGTTATGTCGGGTGGAACACTGAAGCTTTCTTT
cdr3_aa: CASSYVGWNTEAFF

d_call: TRBD1
v_call: TRBV10-2
clone_size: .
j_call: TRBJ2-3
cdr3_nt: TGCGCCAGCAGTGAAGGGGGCCCCAATACGCAGTATTTT
cdr3_aa: CASSEGGPNTQYF

d_call: TRBD1
v_call: TRBV15
clone_size: .
j_call: TRBJ2-6
cdr3_nt: TGTGCCACCAGCAGAGCGGGACAGGGGTTTTCCTCTGGGGCCAACGTCCTGACTTTC
cdr3_aa: CATSRAGQGFSSGANVLTF

d_call: .
v_call: TRBV30
clone_size: .
j_call: TRBJ1-1
cdr3_nt: TGTGCCTGGAATCAGAACACTGAAGCTTTCTTT
cdr3_aa: CAWNQNTEAFF

d_call: TRBD1
v_call: TRBV18
clone_size: .
j_call: TRBJ2-2
cdr3_nt: TGTGCCAGCTCATCCCTACCTCCGGGACAGGGGGCGTGGGACACCGGGGAGCTGTTTTTT
cdr3_aa: CASSSLPPGQGAWDTGELFF

d_call: TRBD1
v_call: TRBV5-1
clone_size: .
j_call: TRBJ2-2
cdr3_nt: TGCGCCAGCAGCTTGGCTGTGACAGGGGTCGGAACCGGGGAGCTGTTTTTT
cdr3_aa: CASSLAVTGVGTGELFF

d_call: .
v_call: TRBV29-1
clone_size: .
j_call: TRBJ2-5
cdr3_nt: TGCAGCGTTGAAGATGGTAGCCTTATTTCGGGGACCCAGTACTTC
cdr3_aa: CSVEDGSLISGTQYF

d_call: TRBD2
v_call: TRBV6-1
clone_size: .
j_call: TRBJ2-3
cdr3_nt: TGTGCCAGTCGGGCGGGGGGCCCGAATACGCAGTATTTT
cdr3_aa: CASRAGGPNTQYF

d_call: .
v_call: TRBV11-2
clone_size: .
j_call: TRBJ2-1
cdr3_nt: TGTGCCAGCAGCTTAGCGTACAATGAGCAGTTCTTC
cdr3_aa: CASSLAYNEQFF

d_call: .
v_call: TRBV19
clone_size: .
j_call: TRBJ2-1
cdr3_nt: TGTGCCAGTAGTATGGGGCCTGGCTATGAGCAGTTCTTC
cdr3_aa: CASSMGPGYEQFF

d_call: .
v_call: TRBV5-1
clone_size: .
j_call: TRBJ1-6
cdr3_nt: TGCGCCAGCAGCTTAAGACCCAGTACTACAGGGAATAATTCACCCCTCCACTTT
cdr3_aa: CASSLRPSTTGNNSPLHF

d_call: TRBD2
v_call: TRBV5-1
clone_size: .
j_call: TRBJ2-2
cdr3_nt: TGCGCCAGCAGCTTCTTCGGACTAGCGGGAGGTGCTGGCACCGGGGAGCTGTTTTTT
cdr3_aa: CASSFFGLAGGAGTGELFF

d_call: .
v_call: TRBV27
clone_size: .
j_call: TRBJ1-1
cdr3_nt: TGTGCCAGCAGTTTTTTGAAGGGGTCGGATACTGAAGCTTTCTTT
cdr3_aa: CASSFLKGSDTEAFF

d_call: .
v_call: TRBV7-9
clone_size: few
j_call: TRBJ2-7
cdr3_nt: TGTGCCAGCAGCTTAGCCCTAACCTACGAGCAGTACTTC
cdr3_aa: CASSLALTYEQYF

d_call: .
v_call: TRBV7-6
clone_size: .
j_call: TRBJ2-3
cdr3_nt: TGTGCCAGCAGCTACCCGGGGGTAGCAACACCTTCGCGAGATACGCAGTATTTT
cdr3_aa: CASSYPGVATPSRDTQYF

d_call: TRBD2
v_call: TRBV6-9
clone_size: .
j_call: TRBJ2-3
cdr3_nt: TGTGCCAGCAGTTTCCTAGCGGGAGCGGGCGATACGCAGTATTTT
cdr3_aa: CASSFLAGAGDTQYF

d_call: .
v_call: TRBV9
clone_size: .
j_call: TRBJ1-6
cdr3_nt: TGTGCCAGCAGCGATCCACTAGAGGGAATACGGTCACCCCTCCACTTT
cdr3_aa: CASSDPLEGIRSPLHF